The following is a TCR beta chain sequence with its context. This sample stems from a study of blood T cell repertoires in COVID-19. The wider study: COVID-19 samples, acute and convalescent, were from the United States, Italy and Spain. PBMCs, B-cell-depleted T cells, or T cells provided the cDNA or gDNA that made up the material.

Clones were sequenced by immunoSEQ multiplex PCR, and TCRdb holds only the in-frame ones, with some missing. Counted here are around 200,000 clones, about nine tenths occurring once; the ten biggest clones make up 5.5% to 7.5%. The CDR3 has 14 amino acids. Germline CDR1 is MNHEY and CDR2 is SVGAGI. The trim removed 5 bases at V and 5 bases at J, leaving 8 bases unmatched. The chain carries TRBV6-5 and TRBJ2-5; TRBD1 matches 7 bases. Specimen: peripheral blood. The sequence derives from a man aged 40-55 years with acute or convalescent COVID-19. The CDR3 nucleotides read TGTGCCAGCAGTCCCGGGACAGTCGAGGAGACCCAGTACTTC. This codes for CASSPGTVEETQYF.